This T cell receptor beta chain was retrieved from a study of OX40 agonist ivuxolimab in advanced cancers. TCRdb keeps only in-frame clones here, not all; method: immunoSEQ multiplex PCR. The table shows about 93,000 clones, with 90% to 95% occurring only once. The germline V gene encodes CDR1 SGHRS and CDR2 YFSETQ. The CDR3 loop spans 13 amino acids. Trimming stripped 4 bases from V and 1 base from J, with 8 bases between. The TCR comes from an adult with an advanced solid tumor such as melanoma, head and neck, liver or kidney cancer. The gene calls are TRBV5-1 and TRBJ1-1, with a weak D call TRBD1 (6 bases). This specimen was CD4+ or CD8+ T cells sorted from blood, taken in a trial of the OX40 agonist ivuxolimab. In nucleotides, the CDR3 is TGCGCCAGCAGCCCGACAGGGAACACTGAAGCTTTCTTT. Translating it yields CASSPTGNTEAFF.